These 15 T cell receptor beta chains came from one sample sequenced in a study of blood T cell repertoires in COVID-19. TCRdb's table, derived via immunoSEQ multiplex PCR, lists solely in-frame clones and lacks some. The sample records 250,000 to 400,000 clones, about 89% being singletons. The specimen was PBMCs or T cells enriched from blood (not recorded which). These receptors were obtained from a man in his 60s who had recovered from COVID-19.

The rearrangement links TRBV5-1 to TRBJ2-5; no clear D gene. Germline CDR1 SGHRS, CDR2 YFSETQ. V lost 4 bases to trimming and J lost 3 bases, with 13 bases between them. This CDR3 region has 14 residues. The DNA for the CDR3 is TGCGCCAGCAGCCCTGGAGCTGCGGAAGAGACCCAGTACTTC. Its translation is CASSPGAAEETQYF.

The chain is built from TRBV4-1 and TRBJ2-5, with D tentatively TRBD2 (6 bases). Trimming took 0 bases from V and 2 from J, leaving 7 bases between them. The germline CDR1 and CDR2 sequences are MGHRA and YSYEKL. The CDR3 consists of 14 residues. DNA of the CDR3: TGCGCCAGCAGCCAAGAGGGGAGGCAAGAGACCCAGTACTTC. Amino acid sequence: CASSQEGRQETQYF.

The chain employs TRBV7-2 and TRBJ2-1, with a possible D match to TRBD2 (5 bases). Germline loops: CDR1 SGHTA, CDR2 FQGNSA. Trimming pared 1 base from V and 1 base from J, leaving 8 bases between. This CDR3 contains 15 residues. The CDR3 reads CASSLGLTSYNEQFF. The CDR3 DNA is TGTGCCAGCAGCTTAGGACTAACGTCCTACAATGAGCAGTTCTTC.

The CDR3 region is CASSEARTGTQYF. The DNA for the CDR3 is TGTGCCAGCAGTGAAGCAAGGACAGGAACGCAGTATTTT. The rearrangement uses TRBV6-1 and TRBJ2-3; 7 bases are a match to TRBD1. Trimming took 0 bases from V and 9 from J; bases not matched to a gene: 3. This CDR3 spans 13 amino acids. The germline gives CDR1 MNHNS, CDR2 SASEGT.

This clone was observed a handful of times. V is TRBV4-1 and J is TRBJ1-2, with D uncertain. Germline CDR1 reads MGHRA; CDR2 reads YSYEKL. Trimming took off 2 bases at V and 3 bases at J, with 4 bases between the two ends. The CDR3 runs 12 residues. The CDR3 region is CASSQPDYGYTF. The CDR3 DNA reads TGCGCCAGCAGCCAACCGGACTATGGCTACACCTTC.

A single count supports this clone. The CDR3 bases are TGTGCCAGCTCACCAACGGGAGTAATACCCTACGAGCAGTACTTC. It encodes CASSPTGVIPYEQYF. The V and J genes are TRBV18 and TRBJ2-7, with a tentative D call TRBD2 (6 bases). The length of the CDR3 is 15 residues. From germline, CDR1 is KGHSH and CDR2 LQKENI. With 2 bases removed from V and 2 bases from J, the gap between germline ends came to 13 bases.

The chain is built from TRBV9 and TRBJ1-3; D is perhaps TRBD1 (5 bases). Trimming cost V 4 bases and J 2 bases, with 19 bases left between them. The V gene's germline CDR1 is SGDLS and CDR2 YYNGEE. The CDR3 is 17 amino acids. CDR3 sequence reads: CASSLGGAGGPGNTIYF. In nucleotides, the CDR3 is TGTGCCAGCAGCCTCGGAGGGGCAGGAGGGCCTGGAAACACCATATATTTT.

The rearrangement uses TRBV6-6 and TRBJ2-7, with D possibly matching TRBD1 (6 bases). Trimming stripped 5 bases from V and 6 bases from J, with 14 bases between. The germline V gene encodes CDR1 MNHNY and CDR2 SVGAGI (reference sequence). There are 13 residues in the CDR3. The CDR3 DNA sequence: TGTGCCAGCAGTCCGGGACAAGGTCTCGAGCAGTACTTC. This gives the protein CASSPGQGLEQYF.

V usage is TRBV5-4 and J usage is TRBJ2-7; TRBD1 is a possible D gene (6 bases). With 0 bases removed from V and 0 bases from J, the gap between germline ends came to 10 bases. CDR1 is SGHNT and CDR2 is YYREEE in the germline V gene (reference sequence). The CDR3 totals 15 residues. The CDR3 protein is CASSLGQGLSYEQYF. The CDR3 DNA follows: TGTGCCAGCAGCTTGGGTCAGGGGCTCTCCTACGAGCAGTACTTC.

As concerns this clone: A read error may account for a junction end that differs from germline. The CDR3 sequence is CASSNTGRGRGF. CDR3 nucleotide sequence: TGTGCCAGCAGCAATACCGGGAGAGGAAGGGGTTTT. The chain has TRBV28 and TRBJ1-4; TRBD1 might be the D (5 bases). The length of the CDR3 is 12 residues. The germline gives CDR1 MDHEN, CDR2 SYDVKM. Together with reference TRBV28 and TRBJ1-4, the CDR3 gives the full variable domain: DVKVTQSSRYLVKRTGEKVFLECVQDMDHENMFWYRQDPGLGLRLIYFSYDVKMKEKGDIPEGYSVSREKKERFSLILESASTNQTSMYLCASSNTGRGRGFGSGTQLSVL.

The V and J genes are TRBV10-1 and TRBJ2-7, with D unclear. V lost 3 bases, J lost 5 bases, and 17 bases lay in between. The CDR3 is 15 residues long. Per germline, CDR1 WNHNN and CDR2 SYGVQD (reference sequence). The CDR3 sequence: CASSDHGARANEQYF. The CDR3 coding sequence is TGCGCCAGCAGTGACCACGGAGCGAGAGCAAACGAGCAGTACTTC.

The CDR3 DNA sequence: TGTGCCAGCAGCTTAGCGCAAGGGGTAGTAGGAGATACGCAGTATTTT. Its protein is CASSLAQGVVGDTQYF. The chain joins TRBV7-9 to TRBJ2-3; D possibly corresponds to TRBD1 (5 bases). This CDR3 region has 16 residues. Trimming shortened V by 0 bases and J by 5 bases, and 15 bases separated the two germline ends. Germline V CDR1 and CDR2: SEHNR, FQNEAQ (reference sequence).

V is TRBV30 and J is TRBJ2-7; TRBD2 is a possible D gene (6 bases). This CDR3 has 13 amino acids. V lost 1 base and J lost 1, with 8 bases in between. Looked up from germline, CDR1 is GTSNPN and CDR2 is SVGIG (reference sequence). The CDR3 nucleotides read TGTGCCTGGAGTGCCCGGGAGTCCTACGAGCAGTACTTC. This sequence encodes CAWSARESYEQYF. The variable domain in full, with the rest retrieved from reference TRBV30 and TRBJ2-7, is SQTIHQWPATLVQPVGSPLSLECTVEGTSNPNLYWYRQAAGRGLQLLFYSVGIGQISSEVPQNLSASRPQDRQFILSSKKLLLSDSGFYLCAWSARESYEQYFGPGTRLTVT.

This chain links TRBV9 with TRBJ1-3; a weak D match, TRBD1 (5 bases). The CDR3 totals 14 residues. Germline-derived CDR1 and CDR2 are SGDLS and YYNGEE. V lost 3 bases and J lost 1, with 8 bases in between. CDR3 residues: CASSATGSGNTIYF. CDR3 sequence (DNA): TGTGCCAGCAGCGCCACAGGATCTGGAAACACCATATATTTT.

This chain's CDR3 is CASSAYQDTEAFF. The CDR3 nucleotides read TGTGCCAGCAGCGCATACCAGGACACTGAAGCTTTCTTT. This chain connects TRBV9 to TRBJ1-1; D not certain. V was pared by 3 bases and J by 3 bases, with 9 bases between. CDR3 length equals 13 residues. The V gene's germline CDR1 is SGDLS and CDR2 YYNGEE.